A single sample is the source of the 28 T cell receptor beta chains below, sequenced in a study of blood T cell repertoires in COVID-19. The protocol was immunoSEQ multiplex PCR, while the TCRdb copy is restricted to in-frame clones and leaves out a portion. Of fewer than 250,000 clones in the sample, 84% were seen once. Sequencing was carried out using PBMCs or T cells enriched from blood (not recorded which). These receptors originate from a woman aged 40-49 years who had recovered from COVID-19.

The V call is TRBV2, the J call TRBJ2-6; tentative D call: TRBD1 (5 bases). Germline V CDR1 and CDR2: SNHLY, FYNNEI. This CDR3 is 15 amino acids long. V lost 2 bases and J lost 4, with 9 bases in between. This CDR3 reads CASSETGAGANVLTF. The CDR3 DNA is TGTGCCAGCAGTGAAACAGGTGCGGGGGCCAACGTCCTGACTTTC.

The chain employs TRBV12-3 or TRBV12-4 and TRBJ2-1; the D gene is possibly TRBD2 (5 bases). Between the trimmed V and J ends, which lost 5 bases and 6 bases, there was a span of 8 bases. CDR3 length equals 12 residues. The CDR3 is CASSTGFNEQFF. For the CDR3, the DNA is TGTGCCAGCAGTACGGGGTTCAATGAGCAGTTCTTC.

This chain connects TRBV28 to TRBJ2-1; 7 bases align to TRBD1. J lost 5 bases, V lost 5 bases, and 12 bases had no gene match. In germline, CDR1 is MDHEN, CDR2 SYDVKM. This CDR3 has 16 residues. CDR3 sequence reads: CASSMRRGRMDNEQFF. The CDR3 DNA reads as TGTGCCAGCAGTATGCGAAGGGGGCGGATGGACAATGAGCAGTTCTTC.

V is TRBV29-1 and J is TRBJ1-1; maybe TRBD1 (6 bases). CDR3 length equals 11 residues. In germline, CDR1 is SQVTM, CDR2 ANQGSEA. V was shortened by 8 bases and J by 4 bases, with 11 bases between the two germline ends. The CDR3 DNA reads as TGCAGCACCGAGACAGGCACTGAAGCTTTCTTT. The encoded protein is CSTETGTEAFF.

The chain recombines TRBV10-2 with TRBJ2-5; possibly TRBD2 for D (5 bases). The germline gives CDR1 WSHSY, CDR2 SAAADI. The CDR3 totals 14 residues. The germline V and J ends were trimmed by 2 bases and 2 bases, with 9 bases remaining between them. CDR3 sequence: CASSEAPGQETQYF. CDR3 sequence (DNA): TGCGCCAGCAGTGAGGCGCCGGGACAAGAGACCCAGTACTTC.

The chain recombines TRBV4-1 with TRBJ2-2, with a possible D match to TRBD2 (5 bases). Germline values: CDR1 MGHRA, CDR2 YSYEKL. V gave up 0 bases and J gave up 3 bases, with 11 bases separating them. The CDR3 contains 16 residues. The DNA of the CDR3 is TGCGCCAGCAGCCAAGATCAAAGGACTTACACCGGGGAGCTGTTTTTT. Its translation is CASSQDQRTYTGELFF.

The chain couples TRBV28 to TRBJ1-2; D is unclear. The CDR3 runs 15 residues. The V end was cut by 8 bases, the J end by 2 bases, with 18 bases between. Germline V CDR1 and CDR2: MDHEN, SYDVKM. The CDR3 DNA is TGTGCCAGCCGGCAGACCGTCCCGACAAACTATGGCTACACCTTC. Encoded protein: CASRQTVPTNYGYTF.

The chain couples TRBV10-3 to TRBJ2-7, with D perhaps TRBD1 (6 bases). The CDR3 length is 15 residues. Trimming took off 1 base at V and 1 base at J, with 11 bases between the two ends. Germline values: CDR1 ENHRY, CDR2 SYGVKD. CDR3 DNA sequence: TGTGCCATCAGTGAGTGGGGGCCGAATTCCTACGAGCAGTACTTC. This encodes CAISEWGPNSYEQYF.

This chain links TRBV11-2 with TRBJ2-2; D ambiguous. CDR3 length: 14 residues. Germline CDR1 reads SGHAT; CDR2 reads FQNNGV. The V end was cut by 5 bases, the J end by 4 bases, with 11 bases between. CDR3 nucleotide sequence: TGTGCCAGCAGCCAAGCGATTGTCACCGGGGAGCTGTTTTTT. This encodes CASSQAIVTGELFF.

This clone was detected a few times. This chain links TRBV28 with TRBJ1-3; D may be TRBD1 (6 bases). The CDR3 is 17 amino acids. Germline values: CDR1 MDHEN, CDR2 SYDVKM. The germline V and J ends were trimmed by 2 bases and 0 bases, with 14 bases remaining between them. The CDR3: CASSLGGSVYSGNTIYF. The CDR3 DNA sequence: TGTGCCAGCAGTTTAGGGGGCTCGGTTTACTCTGGAAACACCATATATTTT. Full variable domain (missing parts from reference TRBV28 and TRBJ1-3): DVKVTQSSRYLVKRTGEKVFLECVQDMDHENMFWYRQDPGLGLRLIYFSYDVKMKEKGDIPEGYSVSREKKERFSLILESASTNQTSMYLCASSLGGSVYSGNTIYFGEGSWLTVV.

The rearrangement joins TRBV23-1 to TRBJ2-7; 11 positions agree with TRBD1. TRBV23-1 is designated an ORF whose function remains uncertain. This CDR3 region has 14 residues. Trimming cost V 6 bases and J 5 bases; bases outside gene matches: 6. The CDR3 nucleotides are TGCGCCAGCAGCCCCGGGACAGGGGGGCACGAGCAGTACTTC. Translated, it gives CASSPGTGGHEQYF.

The V call is TRBV14, the J call TRBJ1-2; D not resolved. V was pared by 0 bases and J by 7 bases, with 9 bases between. This CDR3 has 13 amino acids. Germline loops: CDR1 SGHDN, CDR2 FVKESK. The CDR3 sequence is CASSQDASFGYTF. The DNA of the CDR3 is TGTGCCAGCAGCCAAGATGCGTCGTTTGGCTACACCTTC.

The chain links TRBV4-1 to TRBJ2-7, with D uncertain. Germline CDR1 and CDR2: MGHRA and YSYEKL. With 4 bases removed from V and 0 bases from J, the gap between germline ends came to 10 bases. CDR3 length: 14 residues. The DNA of the CDR3 is TGCGCCAGCAGCCCCGAGGTAGTCTCCTACGAGCAGTACTTC. Its translation is CASSPEVVSYEQYF.

The rearrangement joins TRBV11-2 to TRBJ1-4, with D possibly matching TRBD1 (5 bases). Germline CDR1 SGHAT, CDR2 FQNNGV. V was shortened by 3 bases and J by 7 bases, with 9 bases between the two germline ends. This CDR3 spans 13 amino acids. CDR3 bases: TGTGCCAGCAGCTTCGGGACTTCTGAAAAACTGTTTTTT. Residues: CASSFGTSEKLFF.

The genes are TRBV7-9 and TRBJ1-1, with 7 bases that match TRBD1. The CDR3 sequence is 13 residues long. The V and J ends lost 3 bases and 3 bases, in that order; junction bases with no gene match: 1. CDR1 is SEHNR and CDR2 is FQNEAQ in the germline V gene (reference sequence). CDR3: CASSFTGDTEAFF. In DNA, the CDR3 is TGTGCCAGCAGCTTCACAGGGGACACTGAAGCTTTCTTT.

The rearrangement joins TRBV2 to TRBJ2-3, with D maybe TRBD2 (6 bases). The CDR3 totals 14 residues. The V gene's germline CDR1 is SNHLY and CDR2 FYNNEI. The V gene lost 2 bases and the J gene lost 2 bases, with 8 bases spanning the gap. CDR3 DNA: TGTGCCAGCAGTGAAATAGCGGCCACAGATACGCAGTATTTT. Its protein product is CASSEIAATDTQYF.

The gene calls are TRBV30 and TRBJ2-7; D gene ambiguous. Germline CDR1 and CDR2: GTSNPN and SVGIG (reference sequence). V was trimmed by 0 bases and J by 2 bases, leaving 5 bases between them. This CDR3 has 12 amino acids. DNA for the CDR3: TGTGCCTGGAGTGTGAGTACCTACGAGCAGTACTTC. Translating it yields CAWSVSTYEQYF.

The chain is built from TRBV7-2 and TRBJ2-7; 9 bases agree with TRBD2. J was trimmed by 6 bases and V by 2 bases; bases with no gene match: 2. Germline-derived CDR1 and CDR2 are SGHTA and FQGNSA. The CDR3 is 13 amino acids. The CDR3 DNA sequence: TGTGCCAGCAGCTTAAGGCGGGAGGGCGAGCAGTACGTC. Residues: CASSLRREGEQYV.

The chain uses TRBV7-2 and TRBJ2-3; 14 bases agree with TRBD2. CDR1 is SGHTA and CDR2 is FQGNSA in the germline V gene. The V and J ends lost 3 bases and 4 bases, in that order; junction bases with no gene match: 9. CDR3 length: 18 amino acids. CDR3: CASSLGGGLAGASDTQYF. DNA for the CDR3: TGTGCCAGCAGCTTGGGGGGGGGACTAGCGGGAGCCTCAGATACGCAGTATTTT.

The rearrangement joins TRBV12-5 to TRBJ1-1; TRBD1 might be the D (5 bases). Trimming removed 0 bases from V and 7 bases from J, with 9 bases in between. The germline V gene encodes CDR1 LGHNT and CDR2 FRNRAP. The CDR3 totals 13 residues. The CDR3: CASGLVEGLEAFF. The DNA of the CDR3 is TGTGCTAGTGGTTTGGTGGAGGGGCTTGAAGCTTTCTTT.

J is TRBJ1-6 and V is TRBV19; TRBD1 matches at 10 bases. With V trimmed by 2 bases and J by 9 bases, 7 bases remained unmatched. The germline gives CDR1 LNHDA, CDR2 SQIVND (reference sequence). The CDR3 runs 16 residues. For the CDR3, the DNA is TGTGCCAGTAGTATAAATCCCGGGACAGGGGTTTCACCCCTCCACTTT. Amino acid sequence: CASSINPGTGVSPLHF.

In this sample, this clone turned up a few times. V and J are TRBV5-1 and TRBJ2-2; 9 positions match TRBD1. Germline values: CDR1 SGHRS, CDR2 YFSETQ. V lost 5 bases to trimming and J lost 7 bases; unmatched junction nucleotides: 12. CDR3 length: 16 amino acids. The chain's CDR3 is CASRSDPGQGSGELFF. The CDR3 coding sequence is TGCGCCAGCAGATCTGACCCCGGACAGGGGAGCGGGGAGCTGTTTTTT.

This clone has a single count. The chain employs TRBV5-1 and TRBJ2-7; tentatively, D is TRBD2 (5 bases). V lost 0 bases and J 4 bases, leaving 11 bases between the germline ends. From germline, CDR1 is SGHRS and CDR2 YFSETQ. The CDR3 covers 14 residues. The CDR3 sequence is CASSLDARAYEQYV. Here the CDR3 DNA reads TGCGCCAGCAGCTTGGATGCGCGGGCTTACGAGCAGTACGTC.

This chain links TRBV9 with TRBJ2-2; tentatively, D is TRBD2 (6 bases). Trimming removed 2 bases at V and 7 bases at J, with 15 bases between. There are 15 residues in the CDR3. Per the germline V gene, CDR1 is SGDLS and CDR2 is YYNGEE. The CDR3 region has the DNA TGTGCCAGCAGCGTCGTTAGCGGAGTGGGCGGGGAGCTGTTTTTT. It encodes CASSVVSGVGGELFF.

This chain joins TRBV7-2 and TRBJ2-3; TRBD2 aligns across 10 bases. The germline V gene encodes CDR1 SGHTA and CDR2 FQGNSA. Losses at the gene ends were 4 bases for V and 5 bases for J; bases not matched to a gene: 9. This CDR3 is built from 16 residues. CDR3 residues: CASSYGLAGEQDTQYF. DNA of the CDR3: TGTGCCAGCAGCTATGGGCTAGCGGGGGAGCAAGATACGCAGTATTTT.

The rearrangement uses TRBV13 and TRBJ1-2; D unclear. Looked up from germline, CDR1 is PRHDT and CDR2 is FYEKMQ (reference sequence). V was cut by 5 bases and J by 4 bases, with 14 bases left in between. The CDR3 is 14 amino acids. CDR3 in amino acids: CASSPENEPYGYTF. CDR3 in DNA: TGTGCCAGCAGCCCCGAGAACGAGCCCTATGGCTACACCTTC.

This chain joins TRBV19 and TRBJ1-2; 9 positions match TRBD1. The J segment lost 3 bases and the V segment lost 6 bases, leaving 2 bases of the junction unmatched. The CDR3 length is 13 residues. Per germline, CDR1 LNHDA and CDR2 SQIVND (reference sequence). This chain's CDR3 is CASSRQGDYGYTF. DNA for the CDR3: TGTGCCAGTAGCCGACAGGGGGACTATGGCTACACCTTC.

The chain joins TRBV24-1 to TRBJ2-1; TRBD2 matches 12 bases. The V gene's germline CDR1 is KGHDR and CDR2 SFDVKD. The V gene end was trimmed by 1 base and the J gene end by 5 bases; junction bases not matched to a gene: 2. This CDR3 region has 16 residues. CDR3 in DNA: TGTGCCACCAGTGATTTCGGACTAGCGGGAAACAATGAGCAGTTCTTC. Protein: CATSDFGLAGNNEQFF.